Shown below are 15 T cell receptor beta chains from a single sample sequenced in a study of cytomegalovirus exposure and HLA in healthy donors. 13 Jbeta primers and 60 Vbeta primers were used for the PCR. Sequenced by immunoSEQ multiplex PCR; TCRdb stores in-frame clones only, minus some. The sample has about 210,000 clones; roughly 82% are singletons. Sequencing input: PBMCs. The source of these receptors is a man aged 40-49 years in good health and CMV-seropositive.

This clone was seen only a few times. The chain joins TRBV5-1 to TRBJ2-3, with D uncertain. V was clipped by 1 base and J by 4 bases, with 4 bases between them. From germline, CDR1 is SGHRS and CDR2 YFSETQ. The CDR3 has 12 amino acids. CDR3 sequence reads: CASSLHADTQYF. The CDR3 coding sequence is TGCGCCAGCAGCTTGCATGCAGATACGCAGTATTTT.

The chain joins TRBV30 to TRBJ2-5; 9 bases match TRBD1. There are 15 residues in the CDR3. The germline gives CDR1 GTSNPN, CDR2 SVGIG (reference sequence). The trim removed 3 bases at V and 2 bases at J, leaving 7 bases unmatched. The CDR3 reads CAWSGGQGIQETQYF. CDR3 in DNA: TGTGCCTGGAGCGGCGGACAGGGGATACAAGAGACCCAGTACTTC.

V is TRBV4-2 and J is TRBJ2-7, with a possible D match to TRBD2 (6 bases). This CDR3 region has 15 residues. Germline loops: CDR1 LGHNA, CDR2 YNFKEQ. V was cut by 0 bases and J by 6 bases, with 15 bases left in between. CDR3 amino acids: CASSQDPGEDGEQYF. CDR3 DNA sequence: TGTGCCAGCAGCCAAGATCCGGGAGAGGACGGCGAGCAGTACTTC.

The chain combines TRBV2 with TRBJ2-5; the D is unclear. CDR3 length: 10 residues. V was clipped by 6 bases and J by 5 bases, with 4 bases between them. The V gene's germline CDR1 is SNHLY and CDR2 FYNNEI. CDR3 region: CASRRETQYF. The CDR3 DNA reads as TGTGCCAGCAGGCGGGAGACCCAGTACTTC.

This clone was counted a few times. V and J are TRBV28 and TRBJ2-7; 16 bases agree with TRBD2. This CDR3 is 17 amino acids long. The germline V gene encodes CDR1 MDHEN and CDR2 SYDVKM. The V gene end was trimmed by 5 bases and the J gene end by 3 bases; junction bases not matched to a gene: 7. Here the CDR3 DNA reads TGTGCCAGCAGTCCCGGGACTAGCGGGAGGGCCGGCTACGAGCAGTACGTC. It specifies CASSPGTSGRAGYEQYV.

This clone showed up just a few times. Distinct nucleotide sequences in the sample also encode this CDR3. The chain combines TRBV18 with TRBJ1-1, with D possibly being TRBD1 (6 bases). Germline lookup yields CDR1 KGHSH and CDR2 LQKENI. Trimming removed 1 base at V and 1 base at J, with 7 bases between. The CDR3 is made up of 14 amino acids. The CDR3 loop reads CASSPQTGNTEAFF. CDR3 nucleotide sequence: TGTGCCAGCTCACCACAGACAGGGAACACTGAAGCTTTCTTT.

This clone appeared a single time. The chain uses TRBV29-1 and TRBJ2-1; TRBD2 matches 12 bases. Trimming at V came to 5 bases and at J to 4 bases, leaving 3 bases not matched to a gene. Germline lookup yields CDR1 SQVTM and CDR2 ANQGSEA. The CDR3 runs 14 residues. The DNA for the CDR3 is TGCAGCGTTAAGACTAGCGGGGGATACAATGAGCAGTTCTTC. Its translation is CSVKTSGGYNEQFF.

The V and J genes are TRBV5-4 and TRBJ1-5, with D perhaps TRBD1 (6 bases). Trimming cost V 3 bases and J 5 bases, with 12 bases left between them. CDR3 size: 14 residues. Germline loops: CDR1 SGHNT, CDR2 YYREEE (reference sequence). CDR3 DNA: TGTGCCAGCAGCTCCTCAGGGGCTGATCAGCCCCAGCATTTT. This gives the protein CASSSSGADQPQHF.

V is TRBV27 and J is TRBJ1-6; D possibly corresponds to TRBD1 (5 bases). This CDR3 is built from 14 residues. The V gene's germline CDR1 is MNHEY and CDR2 SMNVEV (reference sequence). The V end lost 0 bases, the J end lost 7 bases, and 7 bases lay between the germline ends. As DNA, the CDR3 is TGTGCCAGCAGTTTATCACGGGGGAATTCACCCCTCCACTTT. It is translated as CASSLSRGNSPLHF.

The V gene is TRBV10-3, the J gene TRBJ1-5, with unresolved D. Per the germline V gene, CDR1 is ENHRY and CDR2 is SYGVKD. CDR3 size: 16 residues. Trimming removed 2 bases from V and 1 base from J, with 12 bases in between. The CDR3 region is CAISEEGFRSNQPQHF. The CDR3 region has the DNA TGTGCCATCAGTGAGGAGGGATTCAGGAGCAATCAGCCCCAGCATTTT.

The chain has TRBV11-2 and TRBJ1-2; 7 nucleotides match TRBD1. V was clipped by 4 bases and J by 6 bases; unmatched bases: 11. The CDR3 spans 15 residues. Germline CDR1 is SGHAT and CDR2 is FQNNGV. The CDR3 here is CASSSFPGGRDGYTF. CDR3 coding DNA: TGTGCCAGCAGCTCGTTTCCAGGGGGTCGAGATGGCTACACCTTC.

The gene calls are TRBV6-1 and TRBJ2-1, with D perhaps matching TRBD1 (6 bases). The V gene lost 5 bases and the J gene lost 6 bases, with 11 bases spanning the gap. The CDR3 extends over 13 amino acids. Germline loops: CDR1 MNHNS, CDR2 SASEGT. The CDR3 nucleotides are TGTGCCAGCAGTAAGGACAGAATCAATGAGCAGTTCTTC. Its protein is CASSKDRINEQFF.

The V gene is TRBV9, the J gene TRBJ1-1, with 7 positions matching TRBD1. V shed 4 bases and J 0 bases; nucleotides not matched to a gene: 9. The CDR3 is made up of 16 amino acids. The germline gives CDR1 SGDLS, CDR2 YYNGEE. CDR3 nucleotide sequence: TGTGCCAGCAGCACACACAGGGGTGGAATGAACACTGAAGCTTTCTTT. It encodes CASSTHRGGMNTEAFF.

The chain has TRBV7-9 and TRBJ2-7; 8 nucleotides line up with TRBD2. Germline V gene sequence: CDR1 SEHNR, CDR2 FQNEAQ (reference sequence). V was clipped by 4 bases and J by 4 bases; unmatched bases: 6. The CDR3 runs to 14 residues. CDR3 region: CASSSPGLGYEQYF. Here the CDR3 DNA reads TGTGCCAGCAGCTCCCCGGGACTAGGGTACGAGCAGTACTTC.

The chain links TRBV7-2 to TRBJ2-2, with 9 bases lining up with TRBD2. Germline V gene sequence: CDR1 SGHTA, CDR2 FQGNSA. The CDR3 runs to 19 residues. V was clipped by 1 base and J by 0 bases; unmatched bases: 9. CDR3 nucleotides: TGTGCCAGCAGCTTAGTGACTGGACTAGCGCGCGCGAACACCGGGGAGCTGTTTTTT. Translated: CASSLVTGLARANTGELFF.